The source of this T cell receptor beta chain is a study of blood T cell repertoires in COVID-19. Study-level background: The United States, Italy and Spain provided the acute and convalescent COVID-19 samples.

Methods used by the authors: Amplification of reference gene primers was used by the study to estimate nucleated cell counts. Profiling relied on immunoSEQ multiplex PCR, and the TCRdb table lists in-frame clones only, not all of them. Clonal size and the V and J genes are those of that table, whereas D and trimming came from the DNA. Of tens of thousands of clones listed, 75% to 95% were seen once; the top ten hold approximately 2.8%. The TCR sequence derives from a man aged 50 to 59 with acute or convalescent COVID-19. The sample was peripheral blood.

The CDR3 region is CASKKDSGGGEQFF. In nucleotides, the CDR3 is TGTGCCAGCAAGAAGGATAGCGGCGGGGGGGAGCAGTTCTTC. This rearrangement joins TRBV28 to TRBJ2-1; TRBD2 aligns across 8 bases. The CDR3 consists of 14 residues. V lost 7 bases to trimming and J lost 10 bases; unmatched junction nucleotides: 12. Per germline, CDR1 MDHEN and CDR2 SYDVKM.